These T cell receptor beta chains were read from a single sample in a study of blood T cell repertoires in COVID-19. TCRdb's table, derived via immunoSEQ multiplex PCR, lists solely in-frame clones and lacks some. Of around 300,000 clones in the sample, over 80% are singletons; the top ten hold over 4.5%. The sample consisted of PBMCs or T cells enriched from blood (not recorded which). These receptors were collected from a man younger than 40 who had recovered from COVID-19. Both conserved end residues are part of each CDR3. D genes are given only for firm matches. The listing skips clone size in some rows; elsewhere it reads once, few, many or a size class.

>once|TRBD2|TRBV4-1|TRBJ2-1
CASSQSISGGYNEQFF
TGCGCCAGCAGCCAGAGCATTAGCGGGGGATACAATGAGCAGTTCTTC
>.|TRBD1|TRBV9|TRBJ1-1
CASREGTGDVNTEAFF
TGTGCCAGCAGAGAGGGGACAGGGGACGTGAACACTGAAGCTTTCTTT
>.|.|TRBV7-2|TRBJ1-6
CASSLPYNSPLHF
TGTGCCAGCAGCCTACCGTATAATTCACCCCTCCACTTT
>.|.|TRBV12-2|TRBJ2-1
CASRFRGGLQNNEQFF
TGTGCAAGTCGCTTCCGGGGGGGCCTGCAGAACAATGAGCAGTTCTTC
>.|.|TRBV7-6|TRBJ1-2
CASSPLGGEGGGYTF
TGTGCCAGCAGCCCCCTGGGGGGGGAAGGCGGTGGCTACACCTTC
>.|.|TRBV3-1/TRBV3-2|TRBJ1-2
CASSRTRGANYGYTF
TGTGCCAGCAGCCGGACGCGGGGAGCTAACTATGGCTACACCTTC
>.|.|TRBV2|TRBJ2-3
CASKISPGADTQYF
TGTGCCAGCAAAATAAGTCCGGGGGCAGATACGCAGTATTTT
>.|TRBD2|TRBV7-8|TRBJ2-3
CASSLLAGGHTDTQYF
TGTGCCAGCAGCTTACTAGCGGGGGGTCACACAGATACGCAGTATTTT
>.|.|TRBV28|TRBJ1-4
CASSSGDLNEKLFF
TGTGCCAGCAGTTCGGGGGATCTTAATGAAAAACTGTTTTTT
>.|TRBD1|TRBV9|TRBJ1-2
CASSVGQGSSYGYTF
TGTGCCAGCAGCGTAGGACAGGGGAGTTCCTATGGCTACACCTTC
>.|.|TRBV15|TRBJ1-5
CATSRDVGQYQPQHF
TGTGCCACCAGCAGAGATGTGGGGCAGTATCAGCCCCAGCATTTT
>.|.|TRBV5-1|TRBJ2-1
CASSLTETGEQFF
TGCGCCAGCAGCTTGACCGAGACGGGTGAGCAGTTCTTC
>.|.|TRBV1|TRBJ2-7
CTSSRPMQGGNYEQYF
TGCACCAGCAGCCGCCCAATGCAAGGGGGTAACTACGAGCAGTACTTC
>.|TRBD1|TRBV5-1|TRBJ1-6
CASSYLDRDGSPLHF
TGCGCCAGCAGCTACCTCGACAGGGATGGGTCACCCCTCCACTTT
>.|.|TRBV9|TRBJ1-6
CASSVAPSSYNSPLHF
TGTGCCAGCAGCGTAGCTCCGAGCTCCTATAATTCACCCCTCCACTTT
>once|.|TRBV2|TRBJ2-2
CASDLRENTGELFF
TGTGCCAGCGATTTGCGGGAGAACACCGGGGAGCTGTTTTTT
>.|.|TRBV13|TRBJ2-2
CASSLFGGGAGGELFF
TGTGCCAGCAGCTTATTTGGAGGGGGGGCCGGAGGGGAGCTGTTTTTT
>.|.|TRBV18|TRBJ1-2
CASSPPGARYYGYTF
TGTGCCAGCTCACCACCGGGGGCGCGGTACTATGGCTACACCTTC
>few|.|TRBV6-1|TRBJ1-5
CASSERTEVLQPQHF
TGTGCCAGCAGTGAACGGACAGAGGTGCTTCAGCCCCAGCATTTT
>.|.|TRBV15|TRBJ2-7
CATSRDGGGPTYEQYF
TGTGCCACCAGCAGAGATGGGGGGGGCCCAACCTACGAGCAGTACTTC
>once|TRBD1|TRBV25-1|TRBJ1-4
CASSARDRANEKLFF
TGTGCCAGCAGTGCCCGGGACAGGGCTAATGAAAAACTGTTTTTT
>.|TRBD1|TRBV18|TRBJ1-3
CASSWGQVSSGNTIYF
TGTGCCAGCTCATGGGGACAGGTCAGCTCTGGAAACACCATATATTTT
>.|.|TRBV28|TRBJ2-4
CASSLAGKFSTNIQYF
TGTGCCAGCAGTTTAGCAGGGAAGTTTTCAACGAACATTCAGTACTTC
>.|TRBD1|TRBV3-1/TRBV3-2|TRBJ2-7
CASSPGQGDYEQYF
TGTGCCAGCAGCCCGGGACAGGGGGACTACGAGCAGTACTTC
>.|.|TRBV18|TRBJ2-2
CASSRTRTGELFF
TGTGCCAGCTCACGTACGAGGACCGGGGAGCTGTTTTTT
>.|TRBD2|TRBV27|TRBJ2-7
CASRLAGDEQYF
TGTGCCAGCAGACTAGCGGGGGACGAGCAGTACTTC
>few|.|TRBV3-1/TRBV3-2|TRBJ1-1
CASSQGGDTEAFF
TGTGCCAGCAGCCAAGGGGGAGACACTGAAGCTTTCTTT
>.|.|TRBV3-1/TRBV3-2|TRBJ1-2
CASSQADRQYGYTF
TGTGCCAGCAGCCAAGCCGACAGACAATATGGCTACACCTTC
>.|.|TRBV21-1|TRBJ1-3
CASSKLEGVAGNTIYF
TGTGCCAGCAGCAAATTAGAGGGAGTGGCTGGAAACACCATATATTTT
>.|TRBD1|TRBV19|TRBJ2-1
CASSITGTGGFDEQFF
TGTGCCAGTAGTATCACCGGGACAGGGGGCTTCGATGAGCAGTTCTTC